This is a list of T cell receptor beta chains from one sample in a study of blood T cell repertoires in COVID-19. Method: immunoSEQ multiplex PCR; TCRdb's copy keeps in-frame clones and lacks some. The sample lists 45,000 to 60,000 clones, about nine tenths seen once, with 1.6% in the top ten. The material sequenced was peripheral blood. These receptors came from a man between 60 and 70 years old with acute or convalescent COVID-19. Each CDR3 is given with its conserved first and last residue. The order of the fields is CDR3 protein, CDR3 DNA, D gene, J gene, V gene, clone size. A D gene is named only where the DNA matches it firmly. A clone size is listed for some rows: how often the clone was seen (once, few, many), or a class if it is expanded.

CDR3 protein: CASSYSRSDTQYF; CDR3 DNA: TGTGCCAGCAGTTACTCGAGGTCAGATACGCAGTATTTT; D gene: .; J gene: TRBJ2-3; V gene: TRBV6-5; clone size: .
CDR3 protein: CASSLSGGGSYEQYF; CDR3 DNA: TGTGCCAGCAGCCTCAGCGGGGGAGGCTCCTACGAGCAGTACTTC; D gene: TRBD2; J gene: TRBJ2-7; V gene: TRBV11-2; clone size: .
CDR3 protein: CASSLARGNPYEQYF; CDR3 DNA: TGTGCCAGCAGCTTAGCCAGGGGTAATCCCTACGAGCAGTACTTC; D gene: .; J gene: TRBJ2-7; V gene: TRBV7-2; clone size: few
CDR3 protein: CASRPDRDGNQPQHF; CDR3 DNA: TGTGCCAGCAGGCCCGACAGGGATGGGAATCAGCCCCAGCATTTT; D gene: TRBD1; J gene: TRBJ1-5; V gene: TRBV2; clone size: few
CDR3 protein: CASSDRAKQPQHF; CDR3 DNA: TGTGCCAGCAGTGATAGAGCTAAACAGCCCCAGCATTTT; D gene: .; J gene: TRBJ1-5; V gene: TRBV2; clone size: .
CDR3 protein: CASSQDQRGLFF; CDR3 DNA: TGTGCCAGCAGCCAAGACCAAAGGGGACTGTTTTTT; D gene: .; J gene: TRBJ1-4; V gene: TRBV3-1/TRBV3-2; clone size: .
CDR3 protein: CASSLDAGGREAFF; CDR3 DNA: TGTGCCAGCAGCTTAGATGCAGGGGGCCGTGAAGCTTTCTTT; D gene: TRBD1; J gene: TRBJ1-1; V gene: TRBV7-9; clone size: once
CDR3 protein: CASSQAAAAGAFF; CDR3 DNA: TGTGCCAGCAGCCAAGCCGCGGCGGCCGGAGCTTTCTTT; D gene: .; J gene: TRBJ1-1; V gene: TRBV14; clone size: .
CDR3 protein: CASSLEGRGQPQHF; CDR3 DNA: TGTGCCAGCAGCTTAGAAGGACGGGGTCAGCCCCAGCATTTT; D gene: .; J gene: TRBJ1-5; V gene: TRBV5-5; clone size: .
CDR3 protein: CASSLTLARNTGELFF; CDR3 DNA: TGTGCCAGCAGCTTAACACTAGCGAGGAACACCGGGGAGCTGTTTTTT; D gene: TRBD2; J gene: TRBJ2-2; V gene: TRBV7-3; clone size: .
CDR3 protein: CASSYTGQGRNEQFF; CDR3 DNA: TGTGCCAGCAGTTACACGGGACAGGGTCGGAATGAGCAGTTCTTC; D gene: TRBD1; J gene: TRBJ2-1; V gene: TRBV5-6; clone size: .
CDR3 protein: CASSLEVGTLDGGYTF; CDR3 DNA: TGCGCCAGCAGCTTGGAGGTTGGGACTCTGGATGGTGGCTACACCTTC; D gene: .; J gene: TRBJ1-2; V gene: TRBV5-1; clone size: .
CDR3 protein: CASSRWTDEDGYTF; CDR3 DNA: TGTGCCAGCAGCCGATGGACAGACGAGGACGGCTACACCTTC; D gene: .; J gene: TRBJ1-2; V gene: TRBV3-1/TRBV3-2; clone size: .
CDR3 protein: CASSYQAGFSYEQYF; CDR3 DNA: TGTGCCAGCAGTTACCAAGCGGGGTTCTCCTACGAGCAGTACTTC; D gene: TRBD2; J gene: TRBJ2-7; V gene: TRBV6-2/TRBV6-3; clone size: few
CDR3 protein: CASKRQSFSGNTIYF; CDR3 DNA: TGTGCCAGCAAACGACAGAGCTTCTCTGGAAACACCATATATTTT; D gene: .; J gene: TRBJ1-3; V gene: TRBV19; clone size: once
CDR3 protein: CASSLVRDRVYEQYF; CDR3 DNA: TGCGCCAGCAGCTTGGTACGGGACAGAGTCTACGAGCAGTACTTC; D gene: TRBD1; J gene: TRBJ2-7; V gene: TRBV5-1; clone size: .
CDR3 protein: CASRGDYSYNEQFF; CDR3 DNA: TGCGCCAGCAGGGGGGACTACTCCTACAATGAGCAGTTCTTC; D gene: TRBD2; J gene: TRBJ2-1; V gene: TRBV10-2; clone size: .
CDR3 protein: CASSEGAGANVLTF; CDR3 DNA: TGTGCCAGCAGCGAGGGGGCTGGGGCCAACGTCCTGACTTTC; D gene: .; J gene: TRBJ2-6; V gene: TRBV6-4; clone size: .
CDR3 protein: CASSVSPGGTDTQYF; CDR3 DNA: TGTGCCAGCAGCGTATCCCCGGGGGGCACAGATACGCAGTATTTT; D gene: .; J gene: TRBJ2-3; V gene: TRBV9; clone size: .
CDR3 protein: CASSRDRASGNQPQHF; CDR3 DNA: TGTGCCAGCAGCCGTGACAGGGCATCGGGCAATCAGCCCCAGCATTTT; D gene: TRBD1; J gene: TRBJ1-5; V gene: TRBV6-6; clone size: .
CDR3 protein: CASSSGFTGELFF; CDR3 DNA: TGTGCCAGCAGTTCCGGTTTCACCGGGGAGCTGTTTTTT; D gene: .; J gene: TRBJ2-2; V gene: TRBV6-6; clone size: .
CDR3 protein: CASSLASGGAWNEQFF; CDR3 DNA: TGCGCCAGCAGCTTGGCTAGCGGGGGGGCCTGGAATGAGCAGTTCTTC; D gene: TRBD2; J gene: TRBJ2-1; V gene: TRBV5-1; clone size: .
CDR3 protein: CASSLTGSITRFNYGYTF; CDR3 DNA: TGTGCCAGCAGCTTAACGGGCAGTATAACCCGTTTTAACTATGGCTACACCTTC; D gene: .; J gene: TRBJ1-2; V gene: TRBV7-3; clone size: .
CDR3 protein: CASSQLGGYEQYF; CDR3 DNA: TGTGCCAGCAGCCAACTGGGGGGCTACGAGCAGTACTTC; D gene: .; J gene: TRBJ2-7; V gene: TRBV3-1/TRBV3-2; clone size: .
CDR3 protein: CATRGGPNTEAFF; CDR3 DNA: TGTGCCACCAGGGGGGGGCCGAACACTGAAGCTTTCTTT; D gene: .; J gene: TRBJ1-1; V gene: TRBV24-1; clone size: .
CDR3 protein: CSGGQGADGYTF; CDR3 DNA: TGCAGTGGCGGGCAGGGGGCAGATGGCTACACCTTC; D gene: TRBD1; J gene: TRBJ1-2; V gene: TRBV29-1; clone size: .
CDR3 protein: CASNLLSGGSPLHF; CDR3 DNA: TGTGCCAGCAATTTATTGTCCGGCGGGTCACCCCTCCACTTT; D gene: .; J gene: TRBJ1-6; V gene: TRBV3-1/TRBV3-2; clone size: .
CDR3 protein: CASSLKAGDTQYF; CDR3 DNA: TGTGCCAGCAGCTTGAAAGCAGGGGATACGCAGTATTTT; D gene: .; J gene: TRBJ2-3; V gene: TRBV5-4; clone size: .
CDR3 protein: CASSEAENQPQHF; CDR3 DNA: TGTGCCAGCAGTGAAGCAGAGAATCAGCCCCAGCATTTT; D gene: .; J gene: TRBJ1-5; V gene: TRBV6-1; clone size: .
CDR3 protein: CASSYSQGYEQYF; CDR3 DNA: TGTGCCAGCAGTTACTCCCAGGGCTACGAGCAGTACTTC; D gene: .; J gene: TRBJ2-7; V gene: TRBV6-6; clone size: .
CDR3 protein: CASSLAPLYGYTF; CDR3 DNA: TGTGCCAGCAGCTTAGCCCCCCTCTATGGCTACACCTTC; D gene: .; J gene: TRBJ1-2; V gene: TRBV7-8; clone size: .
CDR3 protein: CASSFPGANSPLHF; CDR3 DNA: TGTGCCAGCAGCTTCCCAGGGGCCAATTCACCCCTCCACTTT; D gene: .; J gene: TRBJ1-6; V gene: TRBV5-6; clone size: .
CDR3 protein: CAITQGSANSPLHF; CDR3 DNA: TGTGCCATCACCCAGGGGTCGGCTAATTCACCCCTCCACTTT; D gene: .; J gene: TRBJ1-6; V gene: TRBV10-3; clone size: .
CDR3 protein: CASSLGQGTIQYF; CDR3 DNA: TGTGCCAGCAGCTTGGGACAGGGGACCATTCAGTACTTC; D gene: TRBD1; J gene: TRBJ2-4; V gene: TRBV7-6; clone size: .
CDR3 protein: CASSPPSRDQPQHF; CDR3 DNA: TGTGCCAGCTCACCACCGTCGCGAGATCAGCCCCAGCATTTT; D gene: .; J gene: TRBJ1-5; V gene: TRBV18; clone size: .
CDR3 protein: CASREGQGYSPLHF; CDR3 DNA: TGTGCCAGCAGGGAGGGGCAGGGATACTCACCCCTCCACTTT; D gene: .; J gene: TRBJ1-6; V gene: TRBV27; clone size: .
CDR3 protein: CASSLGASVDTQYF; CDR3 DNA: TGTGCCAGCAGCTTGGGGGCTAGCGTAGATACGCAGTATTTT; D gene: .; J gene: TRBJ2-3; V gene: TRBV5-4; clone size: once
CDR3 protein: CASSRTGGAGANVLTF; CDR3 DNA: TGTGCCAGCAGTCGGACAGGGGGCGCTGGGGCCAACGTCCTGACTTTC; D gene: TRBD1; J gene: TRBJ2-6; V gene: TRBV25-1; clone size: .
CDR3 protein: CASMDRENQPQHF; CDR3 DNA: TGTGCCAGTATGGACAGGGAAAATCAGCCCCAGCATTTT; D gene: TRBD1; J gene: TRBJ1-5; V gene: TRBV19; clone size: .
CDR3 protein: CASSPRQGPGNTIYF; CDR3 DNA: TGTGCCAGCAGCCCCCGACAGGGACCTGGAAACACCATATATTTT; D gene: TRBD1; J gene: TRBJ1-3; V gene: TRBV7-9; clone size: .
CDR3 protein: CASRSLQGRGYGYTF; CDR3 DNA: TGTGCCAGCAGATCACTACAGGGGCGAGGCTATGGCTACACCTTC; D gene: TRBD1; J gene: TRBJ1-2; V gene: TRBV6-6; clone size: .
CDR3 protein: CASSSLTSSTDTQYF; CDR3 DNA: TGTGCCAGCAGCTCGCTAACTAGCAGCACAGATACGCAGTATTTT; D gene: .; J gene: TRBJ2-3; V gene: TRBV11-2; clone size: once
CDR3 protein: CASTTGQAIVYGYTF; CDR3 DNA: TGTGCCAGCACCACGGGACAGGCGATAGTCTATGGCTACACCTTC; D gene: TRBD1; J gene: TRBJ1-2; V gene: TRBV7-2; clone size: .
CDR3 protein: CASSLRQGPGNTIYF; CDR3 DNA: TGTGCCAGCAGCTTACGACAGGGGCCTGGAAACACCATATATTTT; D gene: TRBD1; J gene: TRBJ1-3; V gene: TRBV7-9; clone size: .
CDR3 protein: CASSYWDRGETYEQYF; CDR3 DNA: TGTGCCAGCAGTTATTGGGACAGGGGAGAAACCTACGAGCAGTACTTC; D gene: TRBD1; J gene: TRBJ2-7; V gene: TRBV6-5; clone size: .
CDR3 protein: CASSFEGDKIEAFF; CDR3 DNA: TGCGCCAGCAGCTTTGAGGGGGACAAAATTGAAGCTTTCTTT; D gene: .; J gene: TRBJ1-1; V gene: TRBV5-1; clone size: .
CDR3 protein: CASSDRPRGKEF; CDR3 DNA: TGTGCCAGCAGTGACAGGCCCCGGGGGAAGGAATTC; D gene: .; J gene: TRBJ1-2; V gene: TRBV2; clone size: .
CDR3 protein: CASGLGQRLFEQYF; CDR3 DNA: TGTGCTAGTGGTTTAGGTCAGAGGCTCTTCGAGCAGTACTTC; D gene: .; J gene: TRBJ2-7; V gene: TRBV12-5; clone size: .
CDR3 protein: CASSETGLDTQYF; CDR3 DNA: TGTGCCAGCAGTGAGACAGGGCTAGATACGCAGTATTTT; D gene: TRBD1; J gene: TRBJ2-3; V gene: TRBV6-1; clone size: .
CDR3 protein: CASSQERGGSPLHF; CDR3 DNA: TGTGCCAGCAGCCAAGAGAGGGGAGGTTCACCCCTCCACTTT; D gene: .; J gene: TRBJ1-6; V gene: TRBV3-1/TRBV3-2; clone size: .
CDR3 protein: CASSESGYQPQHF; CDR3 DNA: TGTGCCAGCAGTGAATCAGGGTATCAGCCCCAGCATTTT; D gene: .; J gene: TRBJ1-5; V gene: TRBV2; clone size: .
CDR3 protein: CASSEAGGSYNEQFF; CDR3 DNA: TGTGCCAGCAGTGAAGCGGGGGGGTCCTACAATGAGCAGTTCTTC; D gene: TRBD2; J gene: TRBJ2-1; V gene: TRBV6-1; clone size: .
CDR3 protein: CATSAGQPGNTEAFF; CDR3 DNA: TGTGCCACCAGTGCGGGTCAGCCCGGGAACACTGAAGCTTTCTTT; D gene: .; J gene: TRBJ1-1; V gene: TRBV24-1; clone size: once
CDR3 protein: CASSTSLGTGSYEQYF; CDR3 DNA: TGTGCCAGTAGTACTTCTCTCGGGACAGGGAGCTACGAGCAGTACTTC; D gene: TRBD1; J gene: TRBJ2-7; V gene: TRBV19; clone size: .